This T cell receptor (beta chain) stems from a study of shared clonotypes between healthy human individuals. On the study more broadly: Per-donor plates numbered three CD4 naive, three CD4 memory, two CD8 naive and one CD8 memory. The study, taken as a whole, reports: Compared with memory subsets, naive subsets generally had larger estimated richness.

As for this clone: Its target is not known.

Participating donors were healthy, HIV-negative adults free of recent acute infections or vaccinations. Within Nashville, Tennessee resided all donors, each a Caucasian adult. This CDR3 is 18 amino acids long. J lost 2 bases, V lost 3 bases, and 12 bases had no gene match. Germline V gives CDR1 MGHDK, CDR2 SYGVNS. The data were produced by immunoSEQ multiplex PCR, yet TCRdb's version contains in-frame clones alone and is incomplete. The data show under 80,000 clones, over 55% seen once. The source material was memory CD8+ T cells sorted from blood. Subset described: CD45RO+ cells pooled with CCR7-negative TemRA cells. The TCR was taken from a man younger than 40 in good health. This sequence joins TRBV25-1 and TRBJ2-1, with TRBD1 matching 8 bases. The CDR3 reads CASSDKKGDRPAYNEQFF. CDR3 coding DNA: TGTGCCAGCAGTGATAAAAAGGGGGACAGGCCAGCCTACAATGAGCAGTTCTTC.